This is a list of T cell receptor beta chains from one sample in a study of cytomegalovirus exposure and HLA in healthy donors. The data were produced by immunoSEQ multiplex PCR, yet TCRdb's version contains in-frame clones alone and is incomplete. The repertoire has approximately 110,000 clones, approximately 70% of them found once; the top ten carry 9.5% to 13%. The sequenced sample consisted of PBMCs. These TCRs come from a man aged 40-49 years in good health and CMV-seropositive. Both conserved end residues are part of each CDR3. The order of the fields is clone size, D gene, J gene, V gene, CDR3 DNA, CDR3 protein. A D gene is named only where the DNA matches it firmly. Size values are once, few and many counts, or a class for expanded clones, and some rows have none.

NA	NA	TRBJ1-5	TRBV30	TGTGCCTGGAGTGTATGGGAGGGCTGGGGCAATCAGCCCCAGCATTTT	CAWSVWEGWGNQPQHF
NA	TRBD2	TRBJ2-3	TRBV10-2	TGCGCCACCACGGGACTAGCGGGAGGGTGGTTCACAGATACGCAGTATTTT	CATTGLAGGWFTDTQYF
once	TRBD1	TRBJ1-2	TRBV5-6	TGTGCCAGCAGCTCCAGGGGGCTCGGCTATGGCTACACCTTC	CASSSRGLGYGYTF
NA	NA	TRBJ1-3	TRBV6-6	TGTGCCAGCCAGACAGGCACTTCTGGAAACACCATATATTTT	CASQTGTSGNTIYF
NA	NA	TRBJ1-2	TRBV5-1	TGCGCCAGCAGCTTGTCCAGGGGAAATGGCTACACCTTC	CASSLSRGNGYTF
NA	NA	TRBJ2-1	TRBV2	TGTGCCAGCAGTGAAAGGACTCGGGATGAGCAGTTCTTC	CASSERTRDEQFF
NA	TRBD2	TRBJ2-1	TRBV5-1	TGCGCCAGCAGCACCTTAGCGGGAGTAGACAATGAGCAGTTCTTC	CASSTLAGVDNEQFF
few	TRBD1	TRBJ2-5	TRBV6-6	TGTGCCAGCAGTTACGCCACGACAGGGGATGCGGAGACCCAGTACTTC	CASSYATTGDAETQYF
NA	NA	TRBJ2-2	TRBV7-9	TGTGCCAGCCGTGGGCCCCCCCCGAACACCGGGGAGCTGTTTTTT	CASRGPPPNTGELFF
NA	NA	TRBJ2-3	TRBV13	TGTGCCAGCAGCTACTCTAAGCGGTCTAGCACAGATACGCAGTATTTT	CASSYSKRSSTDTQYF
NA	NA	TRBJ1-5	TRBV30	TGTGCCTGGAGCAGGGGTTCGTATCAGCCCCAGCATTTT	CAWSRGSYQPQHF
few	NA	TRBJ1-1	TRBV11-2	TGTGCCAGCAGCTCAGGGACCTCCAGGGGAGCTTTCTTT	CASSSGTSRGAFF
NA	TRBD2	TRBJ2-3	TRBV13	TGTGCCAGCAGTCCCCCGACTAGCGCAGATACGCAGTATTTT	CASSPPTSADTQYF
NA	TRBD2	TRBJ2-1	TRBV6-1	TGTGCCAGCAGTGTACGTCCGGGACTAGCGGTAAATGAGCAGTTCTTC	CASSVRPGLAVNEQFF
NA	TRBD2	TRBJ2-2	TRBV28	TGTGCCAGCAGCCAGGGACTAGCGGCTACGAACACCGGGGAGCTGTTTTTT	CASSQGLAATNTGELFF
few	NA	TRBJ2-1	TRBV10-1	TGCGCCAGCAGTGGACAGCTTTACAATGAGCAGTTCTTC	CASSGQLYNEQFF
few	NA	TRBJ1-5	TRBV6-6	TGTGCCAGATTCTACTGCTATCAGCCCCAGCATTTT	CARFYCYQPQHF
NA	NA	TRBJ2-7	TRBV25-1	TGTGCCAGCTCTAAAATTTCTCCGGGACTTCATTCGAGCGAGCAGTACTTC	CASSKISPGLHSSEQYF
few	NA	TRBJ2-7	TRBV18	TGTGCCAGCTCCTCGGGTGGCCACGAGCAGTACTTC	CASSSGGHEQYF
NA	NA	TRBJ2-5	TRBV9	TGTGCCAGCAGCGTAGACAGCGGGCACCAAGAGACCCAGTACTTC	CASSVDSGHQETQYF
NA	TRBD2	TRBJ2-3	TRBV4-1	TGCGCCAGCAGCCAAGACGGTAGCGGGAGCTTAGCCGATACGCAGTATTTT	CASSQDGSGSLADTQYF
NA	NA	TRBJ1-1	TRBV30	TGTGCCTGGATATTGGACACGGAACGGGAAGCTTTCTTT	CAWILDTEREAFF
NA	NA	TRBJ2-1	TRBV10-1	TGCGCCAGCAGTGAAAATGCACAGGTACTCAATGAGCAGTTCTTC	CASSENAQVLNEQFF
NA	NA	TRBJ1-2	TRBV2	TGTGCCAGCAGTGGAACAGATCTCTATGGCTACACCTTC	CASSGTDLYGYTF
NA	NA	TRBJ2-1	TRBV21-1	TGTGCCAGCAGCCCCACGACTAGCGGGATCTCCTACAATGAGCAGTTCTTC	CASSPTTSGISYNEQFF
NA	TRBD2	TRBJ2-3	TRBV5-1	TGCGCCAGCAGCTTGGGGCTAGCGGGTCTCACAGATACGCAGTATTTT	CASSLGLAGLTDTQYF
NA	NA	TRBJ1-1	TRBV19	TGTGCCAGTAGCCGTGCGGCAGAAGCTTTCTTT	CASSRAAEAFF
NA	TRBD1	TRBJ1-2	TRBV7-9	TGTGCCAGCAGCCCCCAACAGGGGGTTAACTATGGCTACACCTTC	CASSPQQGVNYGYTF
many	NA	TRBJ1-3	TRBV6-1	TGTGCCGTTTCAAGGTCAGACAACTCTGGAAACACCATATATTTT	CAVSRSDNSGNTIYF
few	NA	TRBJ2-2	TRBV30	TGTGCCTGGGGAGGGACGACTGCTTTTGGGGAGCTGTTTTTT	CAWGGTTAFGELFF